This entry is about one T cell receptor beta chain. Unique molecular identifiers tagged the TCRbeta library. TCRdb recomputed calls from the PCR reads with MiXCR, one row per CDR3 protein. The repertoire holds hundreds of thousands of distinct CDR3 sequences, with roughly 17% as singletons. V was pared by 5 bases and J by 1 base, with 11 bases between. The CDR3 sequence is 14 residues long. The data are from a study of T-cell reconstitution after alpha-beta-depleted transplantation in children. The chain employs TRBV12-3 or TRBV12-4 and TRBJ2-5; D assignment may be TRBD1 or TRBD2 (6 bases each). Sequenced material: PBMCs from the stem cell graft donor, taken from the stem cell graft. This TCR was recovered from a human donor who donated a stem cell graft to a child with acute myeloid leukemia. CDR3 in DNA: TGTGCCAGCAGTATACAGGGAGGCCAAGAGACCCAGTACTTC. This translates into CASSIQGGQETQYF.